This T cell receptor beta chain was obtained from a study of blood T cell repertoires in COVID-19. Turning to the study itself: Nucleic acid was either cDNA or gDNA, and it came from T cells, B-cell-depleted T cells, or PBMCs.

The V segment lost 6 bases and the J segment 2 bases; nucleotides outside the gene matches: 7. Germline values: CDR1 MDHEN, CDR2 SYDVKM. This CDR3 has 15 residues. As processed by the authors: The authors estimated nucleated cell counts from reference gene primer amplification. Clones were sequenced by immunoSEQ multiplex PCR, and TCRdb holds only the in-frame ones, with some missing. Clone size and the V and J calls come from that table; the DNA yielded D and trimming. Of about 150,000 clones listed, more than 85% are singletons. Sequenced material: peripheral blood. The chain uses TRBV28 and TRBJ2-3, with 8 positions matching TRBD2. The TCR comes from a man in his fifties or sixties with acute or convalescent COVID-19. DNA for the CDR3: TGTGCCAGCAGCGATCCGGGGGGGACCACAGATACGCAGTATTTT. It codes for CASSDPGGTTDTQYF.